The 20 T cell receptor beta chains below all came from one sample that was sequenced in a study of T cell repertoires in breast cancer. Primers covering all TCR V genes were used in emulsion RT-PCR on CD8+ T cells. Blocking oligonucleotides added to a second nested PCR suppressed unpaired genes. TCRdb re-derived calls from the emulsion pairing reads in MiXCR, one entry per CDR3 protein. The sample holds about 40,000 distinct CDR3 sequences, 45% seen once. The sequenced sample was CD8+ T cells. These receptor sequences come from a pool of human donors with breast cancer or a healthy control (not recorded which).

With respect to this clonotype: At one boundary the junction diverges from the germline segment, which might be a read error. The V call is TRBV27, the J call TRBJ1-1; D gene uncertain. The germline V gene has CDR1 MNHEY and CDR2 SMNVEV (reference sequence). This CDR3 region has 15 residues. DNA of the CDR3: TGTGCCAACAGCAGAAGAACTAGTCTCAACACTGAAGCTCTCTTT. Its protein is CANSRRTSLNTEALF.

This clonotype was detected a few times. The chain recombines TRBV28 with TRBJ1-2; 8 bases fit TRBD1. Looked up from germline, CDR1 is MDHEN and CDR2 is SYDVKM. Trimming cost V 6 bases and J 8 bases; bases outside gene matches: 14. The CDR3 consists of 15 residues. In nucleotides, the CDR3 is TGTGCCAGCAGCCTAACGTCCGGGACAGGATGGGGCTACACCTTC. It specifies CASSLTSGTGWGYTF.

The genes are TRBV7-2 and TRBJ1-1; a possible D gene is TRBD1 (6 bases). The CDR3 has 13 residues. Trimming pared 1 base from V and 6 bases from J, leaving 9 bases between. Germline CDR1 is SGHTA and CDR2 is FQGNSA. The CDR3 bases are TGTGCCAGCAGCTTAGTACAGGGTGCTGAAGCTTTCTTT. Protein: CASSLVQGAEAFF.

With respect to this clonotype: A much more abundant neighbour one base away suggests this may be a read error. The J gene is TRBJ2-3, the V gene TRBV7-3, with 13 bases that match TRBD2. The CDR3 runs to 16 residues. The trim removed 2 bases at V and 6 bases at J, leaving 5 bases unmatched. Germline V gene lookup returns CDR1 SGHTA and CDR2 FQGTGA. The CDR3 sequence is CASSLGLAGVFDTQYF. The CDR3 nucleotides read TGTGCCAGCAGCTTAGGACTAGCGGGAGTTTTTGATACGCAGTATTTT. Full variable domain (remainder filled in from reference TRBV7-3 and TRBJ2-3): GAGVSQTPSNKVTEKGKYVELRCDPISGHTALYWYRQSLGQGPEFLIYFQGTGAADDSGLPNDRFFAVRPEGSVSTLKIQRTERGDSAVYLCASSLGLAGVFDTQYFGPGTRLTVL.

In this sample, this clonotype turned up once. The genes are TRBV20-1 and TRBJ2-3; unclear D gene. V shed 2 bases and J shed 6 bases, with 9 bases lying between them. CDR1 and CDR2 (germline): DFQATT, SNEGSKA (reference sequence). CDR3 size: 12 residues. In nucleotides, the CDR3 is TGCAGTGCTAGAAAAACGGCGGATACGCAGTATTTT. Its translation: CSARKTADTQYF.

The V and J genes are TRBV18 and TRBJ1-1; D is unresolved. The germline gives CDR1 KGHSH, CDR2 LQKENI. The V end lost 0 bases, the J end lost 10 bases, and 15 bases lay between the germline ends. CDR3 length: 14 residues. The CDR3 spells CASSPPSGERRAFF. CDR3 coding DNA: TGTGCCAGCTCACCACCGTCCGGGGAGAGGAGAGCTTTCTTT.

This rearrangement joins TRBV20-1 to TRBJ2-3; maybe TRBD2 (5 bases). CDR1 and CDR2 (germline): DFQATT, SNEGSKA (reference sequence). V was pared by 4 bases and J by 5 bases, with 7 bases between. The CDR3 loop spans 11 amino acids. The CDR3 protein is CSAIRGDTQYF. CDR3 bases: TGCAGTGCTATCCGGGGAGATACGCAGTATTTT.

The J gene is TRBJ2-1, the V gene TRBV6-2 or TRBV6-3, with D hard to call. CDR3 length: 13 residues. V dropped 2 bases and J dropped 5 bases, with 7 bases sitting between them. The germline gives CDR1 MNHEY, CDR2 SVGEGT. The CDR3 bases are TGTGCCAGCAGTTACGGTTTAGACAATGAGCAGTTCTTC. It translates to CASSYGLDNEQFF.

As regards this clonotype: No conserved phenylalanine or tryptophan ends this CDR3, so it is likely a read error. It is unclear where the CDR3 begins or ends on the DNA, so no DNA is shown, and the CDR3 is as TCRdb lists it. The CDR3: CVSSQDLEEEEYL. The J gene is TRBJ2-7, the V gene TRBV14; the DNA was not compared with TRBD2, the D call given in the table. Germline V lookup: CDR1 SGHDN, CDR2 FVKESK. The CDR3 region is 13 residues in length, termini included.

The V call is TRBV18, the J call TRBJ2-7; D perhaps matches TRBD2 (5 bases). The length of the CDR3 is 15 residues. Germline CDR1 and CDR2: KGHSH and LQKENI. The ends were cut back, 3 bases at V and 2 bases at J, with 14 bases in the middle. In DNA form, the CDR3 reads TGTGCCAGCTCACCCCGGGAATTGGGTACCTACGAGCAGTACTTC. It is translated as CASSPRELGTYEQYF.

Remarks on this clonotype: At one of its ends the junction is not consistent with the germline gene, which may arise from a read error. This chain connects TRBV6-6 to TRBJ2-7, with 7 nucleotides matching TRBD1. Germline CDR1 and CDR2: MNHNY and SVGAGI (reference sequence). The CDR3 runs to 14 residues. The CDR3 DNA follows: TGTGCCAGCAGTGGCACCGGGACAGCCTACGAGCAGCACTTC. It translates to CASSGTGTAYEQHF.

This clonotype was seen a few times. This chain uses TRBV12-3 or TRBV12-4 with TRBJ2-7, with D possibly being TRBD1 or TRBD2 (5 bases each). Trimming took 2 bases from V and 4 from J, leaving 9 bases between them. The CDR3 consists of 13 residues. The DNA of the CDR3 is TGTGCCAGCAGTTTACTCGAGGGGTACGAGCAGTACTTC. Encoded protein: CASSLLEGYEQYF.

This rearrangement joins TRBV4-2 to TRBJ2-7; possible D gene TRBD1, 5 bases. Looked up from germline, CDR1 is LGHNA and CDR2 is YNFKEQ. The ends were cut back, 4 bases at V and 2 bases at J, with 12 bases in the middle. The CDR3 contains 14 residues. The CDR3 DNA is TGTGCCAGCAGCCCTCGGACGGACACCTACGAGCAGTACTTC. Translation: CASSPRTDTYEQYF.

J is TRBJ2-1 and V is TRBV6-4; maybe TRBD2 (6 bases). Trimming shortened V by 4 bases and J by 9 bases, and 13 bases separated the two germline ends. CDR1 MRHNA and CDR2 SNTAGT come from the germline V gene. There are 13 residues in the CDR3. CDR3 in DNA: TGTGCCAGCAGTGTAGTCGGGGGTACTGAGCAGTTCTTC. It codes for CASSVVGGTEQFF.

Here the CDR3 DNA reads TGTGCCAGCAGCACCCAAACCGGGATTCAAGAGACCCAGTACTTC. Protein product: CASSTQTGIQETQYF. The chain recombines TRBV7-2 with TRBJ2-5; D perhaps matches TRBD2 (5 bases). Per germline, CDR1 SGHTA and CDR2 FQGNSA. V shed 5 bases and J shed 2 bases, with 15 bases lying between them. The CDR3 covers 15 residues.

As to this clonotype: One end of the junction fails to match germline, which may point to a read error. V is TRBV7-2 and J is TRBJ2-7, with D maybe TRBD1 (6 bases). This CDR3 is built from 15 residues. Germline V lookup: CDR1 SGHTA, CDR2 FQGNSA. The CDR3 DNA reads TGTGCCAGCAGCTTACGTGGGACACAATCCTGCGAGCAGTACTTC. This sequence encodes CASSLRGTQSCEQYF.

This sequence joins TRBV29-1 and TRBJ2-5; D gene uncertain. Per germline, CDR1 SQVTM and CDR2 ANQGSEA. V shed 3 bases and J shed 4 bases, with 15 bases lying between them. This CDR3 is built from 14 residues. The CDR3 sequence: CSVDARWVGETQYF. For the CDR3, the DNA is TGCAGCGTTGACGCCCGCTGGGTGGGAGAGACCCAGTACTTC. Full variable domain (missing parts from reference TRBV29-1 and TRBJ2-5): SAVISQKPSRDICQRGTSLTIQCQVDSQVTMMFWYRQQPGQSLTLIATANQGSEATYESGFVIDKFPISRPNLTFSTLTVSNMSPEDSSIYLCSVDARWVGETQYFGPGTRLLVL.

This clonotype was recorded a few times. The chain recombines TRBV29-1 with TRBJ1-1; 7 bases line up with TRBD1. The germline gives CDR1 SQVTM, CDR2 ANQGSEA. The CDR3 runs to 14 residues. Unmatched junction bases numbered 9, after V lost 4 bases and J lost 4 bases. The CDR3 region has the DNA TGCAGCGTTGCCCGCGGAGGGGGCGGCACTGAAGCTTTCTTT. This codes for CSVARGGGGTEAFF.

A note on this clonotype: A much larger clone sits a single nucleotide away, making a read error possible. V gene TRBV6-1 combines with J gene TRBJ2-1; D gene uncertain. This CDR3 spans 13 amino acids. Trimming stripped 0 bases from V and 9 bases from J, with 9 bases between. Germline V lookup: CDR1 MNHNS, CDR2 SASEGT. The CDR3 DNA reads TGTGCCAGCAGTGAAGCCCCGCGAGGTGAGCAGTTCTTC. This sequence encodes CASSEAPRGEQFF.

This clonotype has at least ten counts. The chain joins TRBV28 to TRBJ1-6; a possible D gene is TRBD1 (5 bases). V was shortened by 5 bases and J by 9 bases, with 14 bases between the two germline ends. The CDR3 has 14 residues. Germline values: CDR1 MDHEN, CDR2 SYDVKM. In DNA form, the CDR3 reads TGTGCCAGCAGTCCACCTGCGAGGGGTTCACCCCTCCACTTT. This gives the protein CASSPPARGSPLHF.